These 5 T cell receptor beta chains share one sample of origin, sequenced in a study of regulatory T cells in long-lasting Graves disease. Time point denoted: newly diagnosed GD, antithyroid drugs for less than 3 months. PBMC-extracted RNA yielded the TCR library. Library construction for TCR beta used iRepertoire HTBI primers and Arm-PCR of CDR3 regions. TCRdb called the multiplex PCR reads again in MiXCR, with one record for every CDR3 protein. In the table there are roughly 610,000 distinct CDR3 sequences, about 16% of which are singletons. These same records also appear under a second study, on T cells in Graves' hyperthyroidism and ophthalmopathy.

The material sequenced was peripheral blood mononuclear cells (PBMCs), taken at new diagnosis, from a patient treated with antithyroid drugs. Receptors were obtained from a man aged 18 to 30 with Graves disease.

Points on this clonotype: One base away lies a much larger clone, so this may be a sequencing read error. The CDR3 region has the DNA TGTGCCAGCAGTGAACTAGGAGGTGTCCTTGAAGCTTTCTTT. Encoded protein: CASSELGGVLEAFF. The genes are TRBV6-1 and TRBJ1-1; no definite D call. The CDR3 is 14 residues long. V lost 2 bases, J lost 7 bases, and 14 bases lay in between. Per the germline V gene, CDR1 is MNHNS and CDR2 is SASEGT.

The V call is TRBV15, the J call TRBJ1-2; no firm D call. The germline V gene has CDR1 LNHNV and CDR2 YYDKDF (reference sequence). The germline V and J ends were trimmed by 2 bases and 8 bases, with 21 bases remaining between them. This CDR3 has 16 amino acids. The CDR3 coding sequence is TGTGCCACCAGCAGATCGTGGGAGCTGTCCGCTCGGGGCTACACCTTC. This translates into CATSRSWELSARGYTF.

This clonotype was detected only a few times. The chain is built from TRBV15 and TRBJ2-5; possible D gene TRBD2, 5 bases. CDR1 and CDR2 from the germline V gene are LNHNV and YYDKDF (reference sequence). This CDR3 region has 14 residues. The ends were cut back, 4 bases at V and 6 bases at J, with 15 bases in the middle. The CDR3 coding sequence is TGTGCCACCAGCAAAGGCGGAGGTGAGAAGACCCAGTACTTC. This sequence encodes CATSKGGGEKTQYF.

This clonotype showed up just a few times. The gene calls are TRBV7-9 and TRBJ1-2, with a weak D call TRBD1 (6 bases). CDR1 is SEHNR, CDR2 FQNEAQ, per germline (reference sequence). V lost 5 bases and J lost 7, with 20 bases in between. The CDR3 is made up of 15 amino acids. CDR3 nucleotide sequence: TGTGCCAGCAGCCCATCGGGGGGGGCTATCTCTGGCTACACCTTC. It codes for CASSPSGGAISGYTF.

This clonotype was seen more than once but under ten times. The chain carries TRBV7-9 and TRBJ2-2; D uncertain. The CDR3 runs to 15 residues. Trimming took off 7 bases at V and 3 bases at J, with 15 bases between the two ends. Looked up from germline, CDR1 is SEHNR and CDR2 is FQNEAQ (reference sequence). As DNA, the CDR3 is TGTGCCAGCAACACGCCACCGGCGGACACCGGGGAGCTGTTTTTT. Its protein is CASNTPPADTGELFF. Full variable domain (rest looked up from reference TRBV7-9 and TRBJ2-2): DTGVSQNPRHKITKRGQNVTFRCDPISEHNRLYWYRQTLGQGPEFLTYFQNEAQLEKSRLLSDRFSAERPKGSFSTLEIQRTEQGDSAMYLCASNTPPADTGELFFGEGSRLTVL.